The 30 T cell receptor beta chains listed next were all sequenced from one sample in a study of blood T cells in healthy people across ages. Combining a sample-barcoded 5' primer with a J-beta primer mix, a second PCR ran for 7 to 11 cycles. MiXCR was run by TCRdb on the 5' RACE reads, yielding one entry per CDR3 protein. Of 540,000 or so distinct CDR3 sequences listed, 27% are singletons. The sample comprised blood. These receptors were collected from a woman in her 70s in good health.

The chain uses TRBV7-2 and TRBJ2-2, with 11 bases lining up with TRBD1. CDR3 length: 16 residues. V dropped 6 bases and J dropped 5; count of bases not matched to a gene: 8. CDR1 is SGHTA and CDR2 is FQGNSA in the germline V gene. The CDR3 sequence is CASRGGQGARTGELFF. The DNA for the CDR3 is TGTGCCAGCAGGGGCGGACAGGGGGCAAGGACCGGGGAGCTGTTTTTT.

V gene TRBV27 combines with J gene TRBJ2-3; no clear D gene. The CDR3 length is 15 residues. Germline-derived CDR1 and CDR2 are MNHEY and SMNVEV (reference sequence). With 1 base removed from V and 0 bases from J, the gap between germline ends came to 8 bases. CDR3 in amino acids: CASSLLGISTDTQYF. The CDR3 DNA follows: TGTGCCAGCAGTTTATTAGGTATTAGCACAGATACGCAGTATTTT.

The chain couples TRBV5-1 to TRBJ2-6; D unresolved. In germline, CDR1 is SGHRS, CDR2 YFSETQ. Trimming removed 0 bases at V and 4 bases at J, with 11 bases between. This CDR3 comprises 16 residues. CDR3 in DNA: TGCGCCAGCAGCTTGGGGCCGCTTGGGGGGGCCAACGTCCTGACTTTC. It codes for CASSLGPLGGANVLTF.

The chain carries TRBV11-2 and TRBJ2-5; 10 bases line up with TRBD2. The assigned J gene may be wrong: the sequence end matches TRBJ2-1 better. Germline loops: CDR1 SGHAT, CDR2 FQNNGV. This CDR3 comprises 15 residues. In DNA, the CDR3 is TGTGCCAGCACCGCTAGCGGGGGCATACAAAATGAGCAGTTCTTC. This sequence encodes CASTASGGIQNEQFF.

V and J are TRBV6-1 and TRBJ1-2; 7 nucleotides match TRBD1. The V gene's germline CDR1 is MNHNS and CDR2 SASEGT. The V gene end was trimmed by 8 bases and the J gene end by 4 bases; junction bases not matched to a gene: 13. CDR3 length equals 15 residues. Written as DNA, the CDR3 is TGTGCCAGCTCCTTCCAAACAGGGGTCGGCTATGGCTACACCTTC. It encodes CASSFQTGVGYGYTF.

This clonotype was picked up a small number of times. The rearrangement links TRBV5-1 to TRBJ2-1; TRBD1 might be the D (6 bases). V shed 0 bases and J shed 7 bases, with 8 bases lying between them. In germline, CDR1 is SGHRS, CDR2 YFSETQ. The CDR3 spans 13 residues. CDR3 amino acids: CASSLAQGNEQFF. CDR3 coding DNA: TGCGCCAGCAGCTTGGCCCAGGGGAATGAGCAGTTCTTC. The full variable domain, rest sourced from reference TRBV5-1 and TRBJ2-1, is KAGVTQTPRYLIKTRGQQVTLSCSPISGHRSVSWYQQTPGQGLQFLFEYFSETQRNKGNFPGRFSGRQFSNSRSEMNVSTLELGDSALYLCASSLAQGNEQFFGPGTRLTVL.

This clonotype was detected a few times. This chain joins TRBV15 and TRBJ2-5, with TRBD2 matching 7 bases. With V trimmed by 0 bases and J by 6 bases, 4 bases remained unmatched. There are 14 residues in the CDR3. Germline V lookup: CDR1 LNHNV, CDR2 YYDKDF (reference sequence). CDR3 region: CATSREKRGQTQYF. The CDR3 DNA sequence: TGTGCCACCAGCAGAGAAAAGCGGGGTCAGACCCAGTACTTC.

The rearrangement joins TRBV12-3 or TRBV12-4 to TRBJ1-1, with a weak D call TRBD1 (5 bases). The V and J ends lost 5 bases and 3 bases respectively, with 10 bases between them. This CDR3 contains 13 residues. In DNA form, the CDR3 reads TGTGCCAGCAGTCCCGGGACCCACACTGAAGCTTTCTTT. Encoded protein: CASSPGTHTEAFF.

This clonotype turned up a few times. This chain uses TRBV7-2 with TRBJ1-4; D is possibly TRBD1 (5 bases). V was cut by 7 bases and J by 8 bases, with 14 bases left in between. This CDR3 spans 13 amino acids. Germline V lookup: CDR1 SGHTA, CDR2 FQGNSA. CDR3 region: CASTSTWGEKLFF. CDR3 coding DNA: TGTGCCAGCACCTCAACCTGGGGGGAAAAACTGTTTTTT.

This chain connects TRBV7-2 to TRBJ1-2, with 10 bases fitting TRBD1. J was trimmed by 7 bases and V by 1 base; bases with no gene match: 12. Per germline, CDR1 SGHTA and CDR2 FQGNSA. This CDR3 has 17 amino acids. The CDR3 DNA reads TGTGCCAGCAGCTTAGTCGGGACAGGGGCGTCTCCTGGTGGCTACACCTTC. It is translated as CASSLVGTGASPGGYTF.

Ten or more counts support this clonotype. This sequence joins TRBV14 and TRBJ2-7, with D tentatively TRBD1 or TRBD2 (7 bases each). Deletions cut 4 bases from V and 3 bases from J, with 13 bases between. Per the germline V gene, CDR1 is SGHDN and CDR2 is FVKESK. The CDR3 totals 14 residues. The CDR3 DNA follows: TGTGCCAGCAGCCCCGACAGGGAGGGCTACGAGCAGTACTTC. This sequence encodes CASSPDREGYEQYF.

The genes are TRBV18 and TRBJ1-1, with D unresolved. The length of the CDR3 is 13 residues. Germline assignment: CDR1 KGHSH and CDR2 LQKENI. Deletions cut 7 bases from V and 3 bases from J, with 12 bases between. This CDR3 is CASFRTRDTEAFF. The CDR3 DNA sequence: TGTGCCAGCTTCCGGACGAGAGACACTGAAGCTTTCTTT.

The chain joins TRBV20-1 to TRBJ1-6; D perhaps matches TRBD1 (5 bases). CDR1 is DFQATT, CDR2 SNEGSKA, per germline (reference sequence). The CDR3 is 14 amino acids. Trimming left V 0 bases short and J 6 bases short, with 9 bases between. CDR3 in amino acids: CSAREDISNSPLHF. The DNA for the CDR3 is TGCAGTGCTAGAGAGGACATTTCTAATTCACCCCTCCACTTT.

The chain links TRBV20-1 to TRBJ2-1; D ambiguous. The DNA end favors TRBJ2-7, so the J call may be wrong. This CDR3 region has 14 residues. Per the germline V gene, CDR1 is DFQATT and CDR2 is SNEGSKA (reference sequence). The CDR3 DNA follows: TGCAGTGCTGGGAACCCCACGAGCTCCTACGAGCAGTACTTC. It is translated as CSAGNPTSSYEQYF.

Details on this clonotype: Sequence at one end of the junction differs from germline and may be a read error. V and J are TRBV6-6 and TRBJ2-6, with D possibly being TRBD1 (5 bases). The CDR3 has 14 residues. Germline lookup yields CDR1 MNHNY and CDR2 SVGAGI (reference sequence). CDR3 DNA: TGTGCCAGCCGGGCGGTAACTGGGGCCAACGTCCTAACTTTC. It is translated as CASRAVTGANVLTF.

The CDR3 loop is CASSKGSDQETQYF. The DNA of the CDR3 is TGTGCCAGCAGCAAGGGCAGTGACCAAGAGACCCAGTACTTC. The chain uses TRBV21-1 and TRBJ2-5. TRBV21-1 is a known pseudogene. CDR3 size: 14 residues.

This clonotype was observed a single time. The chain combines TRBV6-2 or TRBV6-3 with TRBJ2-7; no reliable D call. V lost 3 bases and J lost 4, with 10 bases in between. The germline CDR1 and CDR2 sequences are MNHEY and SVGEGT. This CDR3 has 13 residues. CDR3 DNA sequence: TGTGCCAGCAGTTATCGACGGCTATACGAGCAGTACTTC. Protein product: CASSYRRLYEQYF.

The chain links TRBV18 to TRBJ1-2; 7 bases are shared with TRBD1. The CDR3 runs to 13 residues. Germline CDR1 and CDR2: KGHSH and LQKENI. Trimming cost V 5 bases and J 7 bases; bases outside gene matches: 7. The CDR3 DNA reads TGTGCCAGCTCAGCCGGGACAGAGACTGGCTACACCTTC. Translated: CASSAGTETGYTF. Supplemented by reference TRBV18 and TRBJ1-2, the full variable domain reads NAGVMQNPRHLVRRRGQEARLRCSPMKGHSHVYWYRQLPEEGLKFMVYLQKENIIDESGMPKERFSAEFPKEGPSILRIQQVVRGDSAAYFCASSAGTETGYTFGSGTRLTVV.

About this clonotype itself: An end of the junction differs from the germline gene, which may be a read error. V gene TRBV28 combines with J gene TRBJ2-5, with D hard to call. Germline values: CDR1 MDHEN, CDR2 SYDVKM. This CDR3 has 11 residues. The CDR3 spells CVSKAEETQYF. The CDR3 bases are TGTGTCAGCAAAGCAGAAGAGACCCAGTACTTC. The variable domain in full, with the rest retrieved from reference TRBV28 and TRBJ2-5, is DVKVTQSSRYLVKRTGEKVFLECVQDMDHENMFWYRQDPGLGLRLIYFSYDVKMKEKGDIPEGYSVSREKKERFSLILESASTNQTSMYLCVSKAEETQYFGPGTRLLVL.

V is TRBV5-1 and J is TRBJ2-5; D uncertain. The better agreement between TRBJ2-7 and the DNA end casts doubt on the J call. CDR1 SGHRS and CDR2 YFSETQ come from the germline V gene. This CDR3 has 14 amino acids. The CDR3: CASSLEGRAYEQYF. CDR3 nucleotides: TGCGCCAGCAGCTTGGAGGGCAGAGCCTACGAGCAGTACTTC.

In its sample, this clonotype was seen a few times. At one end the junction does not follow the germline gene, possibly because of a read error. The chain recombines TRBV7-2 with TRBJ2-5, with D unclear. Gene TRBJ2-1 matches the end of the DNA better, so the J call may be wrong. The CDR3 extends over 12 amino acids. CDR1 SGHTA and CDR2 FQGNSA come from the germline V gene. The DNA for the CDR3 is TGTGCCAGCAGCCCCGTCTCTAATGGGCAGTTCTTC. Protein product: CASSPVSNGQFF.

The genes are TRBV4-2 and TRBJ2-1; no definite D call. The CDR3 contains 13 residues. Trimming took 5 bases from V and 5 from J, leaving 10 bases between them. The V gene's germline CDR1 is LGHNA and CDR2 YNFKEQ. CDR3 sequence (DNA): TGTGCCAGCAGCGCACGCTTGGACAATGAGCAGTTCTTC. This encodes CASSARLDNEQFF.

The chain links TRBV10-3 to TRBJ1-1, with a weak D call TRBD1 (6 bases). CDR1 and CDR2 from the germline V gene are ENHRY and SYGVKD. The V gene lost 10 bases and the J gene lost 0 bases, with 15 bases spanning the gap. This CDR3 is 14 amino acids long. The CDR3 sequence is CATRGSALNTEAFF. As DNA, the CDR3 is TGTGCCACCAGGGGCAGCGCCCTGAACACTGAAGCTTTCTTT.

Written as DNA, the CDR3 is TGTGCCAGCAGCCCCGACAGTCCTTATAGCAATCAGCCCCAGCATTTT. Encoded protein: CASSPDSPYSNQPQHF. The chain carries TRBV7-9 and TRBJ1-5; D possibly corresponds to TRBD1 (5 bases). The ends were cut back, 5 bases at V and 0 bases at J, with 14 bases in the middle. This CDR3 is 16 amino acids long. Germline-derived CDR1 and CDR2 are SEHNR and FQNEAQ (reference sequence).

V and J are TRBV20-1 and TRBJ1-2, with TRBD1 identical over 7 bases. The germline CDR1 and CDR2 sequences are DFQATT and SNEGSKA (reference sequence). The CDR3 sequence is 13 residues long. J lost 8 bases, V lost 3 bases, and 9 bases had no gene match. The CDR3 is CSASDTGVYGYTF. The CDR3 bases are TGCAGTGCTAGCGACACAGGGGTCTACGGCTACACCTTC.

The chain recombines TRBV4-1 with TRBJ2-5; 11 positions match TRBD2. Germline assignment: CDR1 MGHRA and CDR2 YSYEKL. Trimming at V came to 5 bases and at J to 2 bases, leaving 1 base not matched to a gene. This CDR3 spans 14 amino acids. CDR3 in amino acids: CASSTSGGQETQYF. The DNA for the CDR3 is TGCGCCAGCAGCACTAGCGGGGGACAAGAGACCCAGTACTTC.

The gene calls are TRBV5-6 and TRBJ2-5; TRBD2 might be the D (5 bases). Germline V lookup: CDR1 SGHDT, CDR2 YYEEEE. The CDR3 contains 14 residues. V lost 0 bases and J lost 5, with 11 bases in between. The CDR3 sequence is CASSLVKGGETQYF. The CDR3 DNA follows: TGTGCCAGCAGCTTGGTGAAAGGCGGGGAGACCCAGTACTTC.

This clonotype was detected only a few times. The chain joins TRBV20-1 to TRBJ1-2, with unresolved D. Germline loops: CDR1 DFQATT, CDR2 SNEGSKA (reference sequence). The V end was cut by 0 bases, the J end by 4 bases, with 9 bases between. This CDR3 is 13 amino acids long. The DNA of the CDR3 is TGCAGTGCTAGAGATGAAGGTATCTATGGCTACACCTTC. Amino acids: CSARDEGIYGYTF.

This clonotype was counted a single time. The junction and the germline gene differ at one end; a read error may be behind it. The chain combines TRBV6-2 or TRBV6-3 with TRBJ1-5; 8 nucleotides agree with TRBD1. CDR1 and CDR2 (germline): MNHEY, SVGEGT. The CDR3 is 16 residues long. The CDR3 here is CASRAGQGSSNRPQHF. The DNA of the CDR3 is TGTGCCAGCAGGGCCGGACAGGGATCGAGCAATCGGCCCCAGCATTTT.

On this clonotype: A much larger clone lies a single base off, so this may be a read error. The rearrangement joins TRBV7-2 to TRBJ2-5; D possibly corresponds to TRBD2 (6 bases). This CDR3 region has 15 residues. Germline V gene data show CDR1 as SGHTA and CDR2 as FQGNSA. Trimming removed 5 bases at V and 4 bases at J, with 17 bases between. CDR3 in amino acids: CASSPTRRGRETQYF. CDR3 in DNA: TGTGCCAGCAGCCCGACCAGACGGGGGAGAGAGACCCAGTACTTC.